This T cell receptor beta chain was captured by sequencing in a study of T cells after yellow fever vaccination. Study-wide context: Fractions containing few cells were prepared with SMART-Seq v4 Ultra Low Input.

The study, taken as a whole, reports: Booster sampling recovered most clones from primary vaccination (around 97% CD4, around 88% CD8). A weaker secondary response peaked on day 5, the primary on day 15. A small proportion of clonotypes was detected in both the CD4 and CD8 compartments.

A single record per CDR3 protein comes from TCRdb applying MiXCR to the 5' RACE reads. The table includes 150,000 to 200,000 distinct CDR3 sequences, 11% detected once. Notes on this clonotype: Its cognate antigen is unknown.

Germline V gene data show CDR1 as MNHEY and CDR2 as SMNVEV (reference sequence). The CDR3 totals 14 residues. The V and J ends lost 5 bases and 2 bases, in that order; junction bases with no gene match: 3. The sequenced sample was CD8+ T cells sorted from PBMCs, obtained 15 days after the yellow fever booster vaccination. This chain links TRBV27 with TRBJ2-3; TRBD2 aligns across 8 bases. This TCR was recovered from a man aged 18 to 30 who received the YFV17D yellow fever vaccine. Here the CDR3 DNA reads TGTGCCAGCAGTCGGGGGGGGCCCACAGATACGCAGTATTTT. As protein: CASSRGGPTDTQYF.